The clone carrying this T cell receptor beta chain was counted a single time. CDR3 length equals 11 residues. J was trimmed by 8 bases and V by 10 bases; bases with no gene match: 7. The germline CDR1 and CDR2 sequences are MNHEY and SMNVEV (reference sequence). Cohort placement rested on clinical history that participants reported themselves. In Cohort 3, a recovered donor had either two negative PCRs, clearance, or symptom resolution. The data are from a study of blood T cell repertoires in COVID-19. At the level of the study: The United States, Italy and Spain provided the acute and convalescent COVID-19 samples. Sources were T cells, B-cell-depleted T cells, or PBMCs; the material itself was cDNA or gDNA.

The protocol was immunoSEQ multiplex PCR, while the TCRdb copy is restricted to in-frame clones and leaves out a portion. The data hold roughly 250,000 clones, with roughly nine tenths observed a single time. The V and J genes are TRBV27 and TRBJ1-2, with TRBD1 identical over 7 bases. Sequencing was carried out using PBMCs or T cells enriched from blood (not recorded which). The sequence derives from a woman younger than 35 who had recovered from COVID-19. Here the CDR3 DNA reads TGTGCCACCCGGACAGGTGTGGGCTACACCTTC. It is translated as CATRTGVGYTF.